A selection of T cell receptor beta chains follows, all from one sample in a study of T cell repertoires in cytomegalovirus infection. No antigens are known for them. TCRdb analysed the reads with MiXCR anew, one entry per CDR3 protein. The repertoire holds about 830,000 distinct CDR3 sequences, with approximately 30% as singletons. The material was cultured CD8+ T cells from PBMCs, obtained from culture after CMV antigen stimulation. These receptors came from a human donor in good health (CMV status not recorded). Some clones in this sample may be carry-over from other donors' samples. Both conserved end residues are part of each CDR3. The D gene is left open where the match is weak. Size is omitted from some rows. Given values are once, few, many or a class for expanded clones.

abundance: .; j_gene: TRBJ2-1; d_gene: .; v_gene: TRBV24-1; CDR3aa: CATSGQGESSYNEQFF; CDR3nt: TGTGCCACCAGTGGCCAGGGCGAAAGCTCCTACAATGAGCAGTTCTTC
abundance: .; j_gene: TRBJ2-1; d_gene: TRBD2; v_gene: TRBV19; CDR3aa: CASSIRGGSYNEQFF; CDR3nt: TGTGCCAGTAGTATCCGGGGGGGCTCCTACAATGAGCAGTTCTTC
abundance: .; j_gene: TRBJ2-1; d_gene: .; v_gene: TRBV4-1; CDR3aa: CASRKTGTQFF; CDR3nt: TGCGCCAGCAGGAAGACAGGGACTCAGTTCTTC
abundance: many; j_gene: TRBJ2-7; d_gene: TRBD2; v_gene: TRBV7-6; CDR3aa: CASSSSGLAYEQYF; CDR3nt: TGTGCCAGCAGCTCCTCGGGACTAGCCTACGAGCAGTACTTC
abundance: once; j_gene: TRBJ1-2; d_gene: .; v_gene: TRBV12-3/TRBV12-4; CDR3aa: CASSIEGSVSFFGYTF; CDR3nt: TGTGCCAGCAGTATTGAGGGGTCAGTCTCCTTCTTTGGCTACACCTTC
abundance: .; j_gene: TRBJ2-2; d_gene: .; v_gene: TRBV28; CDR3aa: CASSLFKGLAAGDLFF; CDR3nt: TGTGCCAGCAGTTTATTCAAAGGCTTAGCAGCCGGGGATCTGTTTTTT
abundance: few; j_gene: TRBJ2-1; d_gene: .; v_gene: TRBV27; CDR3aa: CASRSGGVGSYNEQFF; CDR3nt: TGTGCCAGCAGAAGCGGTGGGGTGGGATCCTACAATGAGCAGTTCTTC
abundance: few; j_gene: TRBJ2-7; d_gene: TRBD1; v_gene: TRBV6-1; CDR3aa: CASRQGLPWSSYEQYF; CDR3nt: TGTGCCTCGCGACAGGGGTTACCCTGGAGCTCCTACGAGCAGTACTTC
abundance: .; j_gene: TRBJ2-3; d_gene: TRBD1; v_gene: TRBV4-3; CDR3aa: CASSPGDVDRRTDTQYF; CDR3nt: TGCGCCAGCAGCCCAGGGGATGTGGACAGGCGGACAGATACGCAGTATTTT
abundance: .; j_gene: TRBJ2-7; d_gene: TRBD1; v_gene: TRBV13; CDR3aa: CASSTRTGGFYEQYF; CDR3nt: TGTGCCAGCAGCACCCGGACAGGGGGTTTCTACGAGCAGTACTTC